Shown below are 11 T cell receptor beta chains from a single sample sequenced in a study of cytomegalovirus exposure and HLA in healthy donors. 13 Jbeta primers and 60 Vbeta primers were used for the PCR. Sequenced by immunoSEQ multiplex PCR; TCRdb stores in-frame clones only, minus some. The top ten clones hold less than 4.5% of a sample with around 140,000 clones, about 78% of them seen once. Sequenced material: PBMCs. These receptors originate from a middle-aged man in good health and CMV-seropositive.

This rearrangement joins TRBV6-1 to TRBJ1-1; D is perhaps TRBD1 (5 bases). Germline CDR1 and CDR2: MNHNS and SASEGT. The CDR3 sequence is 16 residues long. Trimming pared 2 bases from V and 4 bases from J, leaving 17 bases between. In DNA form, the CDR3 reads TGTGCCAGCAGTGAAAAGATTGGGGCGCTAGGCACTGAAGCTTTCTTT. Amino acids: CASSEKIGALGTEAFF.

This clone showed up just a few times. The chain couples TRBV6-4 to TRBJ1-2, with 8 bases fitting TRBD1. V lost 6 bases to trimming and J lost 8 bases; unmatched junction nucleotides: 8. This CDR3 is built from 13 residues. Per germline, CDR1 MRHNA and CDR2 SNTAGT. The CDR3: CASRPTGGGGYTF. The CDR3 DNA is TGTGCCAGCAGACCCACAGGGGGGGGCGGCTACACCTTC.

This sequence joins TRBV4-1 and TRBJ2-2, with D maybe TRBD2 (7 bases). Looked up from germline, CDR1 is MGHRA and CDR2 is YSYEKL. V lost 4 bases and J 7 bases, leaving 19 bases between the germline ends. The CDR3 totals 16 residues. The CDR3 loop reads CASSRSGAGEGGELFF. In DNA form, the CDR3 reads TGCGCCAGCAGCCGCTCGGGGGCGGGAGAGGGCGGGGAGCTGTTTTTT.

A few counts support this clone. This sequence joins TRBV5-1 and TRBJ1-4, with TRBD1 matching 8 bases. The germline V gene has CDR1 SGHRS and CDR2 YFSETQ. The ends lost 0 bases at V and 7 bases at J; junction bases unmatched: 11. This CDR3 has 17 amino acids. The CDR3 sequence: CASSLGQGAVGTEKLFF. DNA for the CDR3: TGCGCCAGCAGCTTGGGGCAGGGGGCGGTAGGAACTGAAAAACTGTTTTTT.

This chain links TRBV27 with TRBJ2-3, with D tentatively TRBD2 (7 bases). V was pared by 4 bases and J by 3 bases, with 17 bases between. Germline CDR1 is MNHEY and CDR2 is SMNVEV (reference sequence). The CDR3 runs to 16 residues. The CDR3: CASSSPGASGTDTQYF. The CDR3 bases are TGTGCCAGCAGTTCCCCAGGGGCTAGCGGAACAGATACGCAGTATTTT.

The chain carries TRBV29-1 and TRBJ1-2, with D uncertain. This CDR3 contains 12 residues. Trimming shortened V by 3 bases and J by 8 bases, and 13 bases separated the two germline ends. The germline V gene encodes CDR1 SQVTM and CDR2 ANQGSEA. CDR3 nucleotides: TGCAGCGTTGATACTCCCCCTAGCGGCTACACCTTC. Translated: CSVDTPPSGYTF.

The chain joins TRBV6-5 to TRBJ2-2; D is undetermined. The CDR3 runs to 13 residues. From germline, CDR1 is MNHEY and CDR2 SVGAGI. The germline V and J ends were trimmed by 6 bases and 3 bases, with 8 bases remaining between them. The CDR3 sequence: CASRNSYTGELFF. The DNA for the CDR3 is TGTGCCAGCAGGAACTCTTACACCGGGGAGCTGTTTTTT.

This chain uses TRBV6-5 with TRBJ1-3, with a possible D match to TRBD1 (6 bases). Germline values: CDR1 MNHEY, CDR2 SVGAGI. This CDR3 contains 15 residues. V was shortened by 5 bases and J by 2 bases, with 13 bases between the two germline ends. The CDR3 region has the DNA TGTGCCAGCAGTCCGCGGGGGGCCGCTGGAAACACCATATATTTT. This translates into CASSPRGAAGNTIYF.

The chain links TRBV5-1 to TRBJ2-7; 8 nucleotides agree with TRBD2. This CDR3 contains 15 residues. With V trimmed by 4 bases and J by 3 bases, 9 bases remained unmatched. Per the germline V gene, CDR1 is SGHRS and CDR2 is YFSETQ. The CDR3 spells CASSPGAGDLYEQYF. CDR3 bases: TGCGCCAGCAGCCCCGGAGCGGGGGACCTCTACGAGCAGTACTTC.

In its sample, this clone was seen once. The CDR3 sequence is CASTSQRGNTEAFF. The CDR3 DNA reads TGTGCCAGCACCTCACAGCGGGGGAACACTGAAGCTTTCTTT. The chain carries TRBV2 and TRBJ1-1; no clear D gene. Germline loops: CDR1 SNHLY, CDR2 FYNNEI. Between the trimmed V and J ends, which lost 7 bases and 1 base, there was a span of 13 bases. There are 14 residues in the CDR3.

This clone turned up a few times. V and J are TRBV5-1 and TRBJ1-1, with D unresolved. There are 14 residues in the CDR3. Trimming left V 2 bases short and J 4 bases short, with 12 bases between. From germline, CDR1 is SGHRS and CDR2 YFSETQ. The CDR3 is CASSLIPGSTEAFF. The DNA of the CDR3 is TGCGCCAGCAGCTTAATCCCGGGGAGCACTGAAGCTTTCTTT.